This T cell receptor beta chain derives from a study of cytomegalovirus exposure and HLA in healthy donors. Study background: Among the 350 to 500 donors who were genotyped, 70% to 90% fell in the genetic ancestry cluster that is associated with self-reported Caucasian donors.

PCR primers comprised 60 Vbeta and 13 Jbeta primers. Produced via immunoSEQ multiplex PCR; TCRdb's table is partial and in-frame only. The sample includes roughly 130,000 clones, roughly two thirds seen only once; the top ten take less than 2%. In regard to this clone: Its antigen is unidentified.

Study-wide results and limits: The study listed some 160 cytomegalovirus-associated TCR beta chains. CMV serostatus alone was available as immune exposure information.

The specimen was PBMCs. This receptor was taken from a man aged 30 to 45 in good health and CMV-seropositive.

The CDR3 sequence: CASSSQGFGTDTQYF. The CDR3 DNA reads TGCGCCAGCAGCTCACAGGGATTCGGCACAGATACGCAGTATTTT. The V gene is TRBV5-1, the J gene TRBJ2-3, with D tentatively TRBD1 (6 bases). The CDR3 spans 15 residues. V was clipped by 3 bases and J by 1 base, with 12 bases between them. Germline V lookup: CDR1 SGHRS, CDR2 YFSETQ.